This is a list of T cell receptor beta chains from one sample in a study of blood T cell repertoires in COVID-19. The data were produced by immunoSEQ multiplex PCR, yet TCRdb's version contains in-frame clones alone and is incomplete. The sample includes tens of thousands of clones, over 80% seen only once; the top ten take 5.3%. Sample: peripheral blood. These receptors all stem from a human donor in a cohort sampled during active COVID-19. CDR3s include the opening cysteine and the closing phenylalanine or tryptophan. Each record gives: D gene, clone size, V gene, J gene, CDR3 length, CDR3 DNA, CDR3 protein. The D gene is left open where the match is weak. Clone sizes are given selectively: once, few, many, or a class where the clone is expanded.

d_gene: .
abundance: few
v_gene: TRBV5-1
j_gene: TRBJ1-6
len: 13
CDR3nt: TGCGCCAGCAGCCCCGGACAGTTTTCACCCCTCCACTTT
CDR3aa: CASSPGQFSPLHF

d_gene: TRBD1
abundance: .
v_gene: TRBV30
j_gene: TRBJ1-5
len: 16
CDR3nt: TGTGCCTGGAGTGTACGAGTGGGACAGAGCGGTCAGCCCCAGCATTTT
CDR3aa: CAWSVRVGQSGQPQHF

d_gene: TRBD1
abundance: .
v_gene: TRBV18
j_gene: TRBJ1-1
len: 14
CDR3nt: TGTGCCAGCTCACCTAAAATCGGGACAGGGGAAGCTTTCTTT
CDR3aa: CASSPKIGTGEAFF

d_gene: .
abundance: .
v_gene: TRBV30
j_gene: TRBJ2-2
len: 15
CDR3nt: TGTGCCTGGAAATCGCTGGGGGCGGGCACCGGGGAGCTGTTTTTT
CDR3aa: CAWKSLGAGTGELFF

d_gene: .
abundance: .
v_gene: TRBV7-2
j_gene: TRBJ1-2
len: 13
CDR3nt: TGTGCCAGCAGCCTTGAGCCTTCTTATGGCTACACCTTC
CDR3aa: CASSLEPSYGYTF

d_gene: .
abundance: .
v_gene: TRBV7-9
j_gene: TRBJ1-3
len: 15
CDR3nt: TGTGCCAGCAGCTTAAGGGGTAACTCTGGAAACACCATATATTTT
CDR3aa: CASSLRGNSGNTIYF

d_gene: TRBD1
abundance: .
v_gene: TRBV27
j_gene: TRBJ1-1
len: 13
CDR3nt: TGTGCCAGCAGTACCTATAGGACAGGGGAAGCTTTCTTT
CDR3aa: CASSTYRTGEAFF

d_gene: .
abundance: .
v_gene: TRBV28
j_gene: TRBJ1-4
len: 14
CDR3nt: TGTGCCAGCAGTTTTATCTCCTCTCATGAAAAACTGTTTTTT
CDR3aa: CASSFISSHEKLFF

d_gene: TRBD1
abundance: .
v_gene: TRBV7-8
j_gene: TRBJ2-7
len: 13
CDR3nt: TGTGCCAGCAGCCGGACAGGGTTGTACGAGCAGTACTTC
CDR3aa: CASSRTGLYEQYF

d_gene: .
abundance: .
v_gene: TRBV4-3
j_gene: TRBJ2-6
len: 18
CDR3nt: TGCGCCAGCAGCCAAGAACAGGGCAGAACCTCTGGGGCCAACGTCCTGACTTTC
CDR3aa: CASSQEQGRTSGANVLTF

d_gene: .
abundance: .
v_gene: TRBV28
j_gene: TRBJ2-2
len: 12
CDR3nt: TGTGCCAGCATCAGAGGAACCGGGGAGCTGTTTTTT
CDR3aa: CASIRGTGELFF

d_gene: TRBD1
abundance: .
v_gene: TRBV29-1
j_gene: TRBJ2-2
len: 13
CDR3nt: TGCAGCGTTGTTAGGGGGCGCACCGGGGAGCTGTTTTTT
CDR3aa: CSVVRGRTGELFF

d_gene: .
abundance: .
v_gene: TRBV6-4
j_gene: TRBJ2-3
len: 14
CDR3nt: TGTGCCAGCAGTGAGAGGCCCGAGGCAGATACGCAGTATTTT
CDR3aa: CASSERPEADTQYF

d_gene: .
abundance: .
v_gene: TRBV4-3
j_gene: TRBJ1-2
len: 15
CDR3nt: TGCGCCAGCAGCCAAGAGGGGGGGAGATCCTATGGCTACACCTTC
CDR3aa: CASSQEGGRSYGYTF

d_gene: .
abundance: .
v_gene: TRBV7-2
j_gene: TRBJ1-4
len: 13
CDR3nt: TGTGCCAGCAGCTCAGGGGTCGCGGAAAAACTGTTTTTT
CDR3aa: CASSSGVAEKLFF

d_gene: .
abundance: .
v_gene: TRBV3-1/TRBV3-2
j_gene: TRBJ2-5
len: 17
CDR3nt: TGTGCCAGCAGCCAAGATAGGGTTCCTAGGGGGCAAGAGACCCAGTACTTC
CDR3aa: CASSQDRVPRGQETQYF

d_gene: .
abundance: once
v_gene: TRBV5-6
j_gene: TRBJ1-1
len: 15
CDR3nt: TGTGCCAGCAGCTTGGTCAACAGAAAGAACACTGAAGCTTTCTTT
CDR3aa: CASSLVNRKNTEAFF

d_gene: .
abundance: .
v_gene: TRBV19
j_gene: TRBJ2-7
len: 14
CDR3nt: TGTGCCAGTAGTTTTAGGGGGAGTACCTACGAGCAGTACTTC
CDR3aa: CASSFRGSTYEQYF

d_gene: .
abundance: .
v_gene: TRBV5-1
j_gene: TRBJ2-3
len: 15
CDR3nt: TGCGCCAGCAGCTTTTGGACAGCGCTCACAGATACGCAGTATTTT
CDR3aa: CASSFWTALTDTQYF

d_gene: .
abundance: .
v_gene: TRBV28
j_gene: TRBJ1-5
len: 14
CDR3nt: TGTGCCAGCAGGCATATGCGGGGGGGTCAGCCCCAGCATTTT
CDR3aa: CASRHMRGGQPQHF

d_gene: TRBD1
abundance: .
v_gene: TRBV4-3
j_gene: TRBJ2-2
len: 15
CDR3nt: TGCGCCAGCAGCCAAGTTGAGGGGGCGACCGGGGAGCTGTTTTTT
CDR3aa: CASSQVEGATGELFF

d_gene: .
abundance: .
v_gene: TRBV19
j_gene: TRBJ2-2
len: 18
CDR3nt: TGTGCCAGTTTTATTGGGGGGTTAGGGACAGTGAACACCGGGGAGCTGTTTTTT
CDR3aa: CASFIGGLGTVNTGELFF